This T cell receptor (beta chain) derives from a study of CD8+ T cells in alopecia areata. TCR sequencing used cDNA made by reverse transcription of extracted RNA. This table comes from immunoSEQ multiplex PCR, and its TCRdb copy is limited to in-frame clones, with some not included. The repertoire holds about 91,000 clones, with 35% to 50% as singletons. CDR3 size: 14 residues. V lost 5 bases and J lost 2, with 15 bases in between. The germline V gene has CDR1 SQVTM and CDR2 ANQGSEA. This clonotype was obtained from a human donor with alopecia areata. The J gene is TRBJ2-5, the V gene TRBV29-1; TRBD2 is a possible D gene (5 bases). Input material: CD4+ T cells sorted from blood. CDR3 loop: CSVRERQSQETQYF. The DNA for the CDR3 is TGCAGCGTTAGGGAGCGGCAGAGTCAAGAGACCCAGTACTTC.